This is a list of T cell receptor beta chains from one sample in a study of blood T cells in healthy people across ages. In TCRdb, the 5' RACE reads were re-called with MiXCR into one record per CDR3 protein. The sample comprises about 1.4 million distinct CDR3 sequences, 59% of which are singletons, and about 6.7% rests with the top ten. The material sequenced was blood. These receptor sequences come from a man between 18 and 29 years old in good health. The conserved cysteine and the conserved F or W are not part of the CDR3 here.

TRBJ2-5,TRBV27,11,ASSLGNSHEQY
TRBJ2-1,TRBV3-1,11,ASSPRGDGEQF
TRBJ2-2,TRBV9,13,ASSASTVNTGELF
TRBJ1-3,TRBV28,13,ASSLGTVSGNTIY
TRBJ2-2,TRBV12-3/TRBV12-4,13,ASSIGQTNTGELF
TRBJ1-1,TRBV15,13,ATSRDFSRAAEAF
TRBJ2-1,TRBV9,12,ASSPYGGHNEQF
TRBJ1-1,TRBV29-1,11,SVVDRLNTEAF
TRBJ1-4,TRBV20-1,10,SARATRGELF
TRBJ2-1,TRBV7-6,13,ASSPARGRYNEQF
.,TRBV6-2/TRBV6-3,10,ASSYPPNEQY
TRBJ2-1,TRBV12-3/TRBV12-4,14,ASSFPAGGRGNEQF
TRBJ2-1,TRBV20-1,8,SFSDNEQF
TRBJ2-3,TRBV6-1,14,ASSKNRVGPTDTQY
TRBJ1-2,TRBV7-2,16,ASSRHVGGRAVNYGYT
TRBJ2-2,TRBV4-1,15,ASSHRWLGDHTGELF
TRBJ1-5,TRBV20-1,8,SASPQPQH
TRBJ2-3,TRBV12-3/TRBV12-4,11,ASSPSLRDTQY
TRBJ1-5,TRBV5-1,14,ASSPGEVPFNQPQH
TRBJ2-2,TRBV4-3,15,ASSQAGLADAAGELF
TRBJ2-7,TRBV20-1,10,SHGGSGGEQY
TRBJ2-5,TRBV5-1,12,ASSSKGLGETQY